This T cell receptor beta chain was obtained from a study of T cell repertoires in cytomegalovirus infection. Germline CDR1 is MNHEY and CDR2 is SVGAGI. The CDR3 spans 16 residues. The junction had 8 bases not matched to a gene; V was cut back by 3 bases and J by 5 bases. TCRdb independently ran MiXCR on the reads; one entry per CDR3 protein. The table shows about 920,000 distinct CDR3 sequences, with roughly 30% occurring only once. The sample holds a few counts of this clonotype. Its target is not known. The receptor was derived from a human donor in good health (CMV status not recorded). Some clones in this sample may be carry-over from other donors' samples. The rearrangement uses TRBV6-5 and TRBJ2-1, with TRBD2 matching over 9 bases. Material: cultured CD8+ T cells from PBMCs, obtained from culture after CMV antigen stimulation. For the CDR3, the DNA is TGTGCCAGCAGTTATTCTCGCGGGGGGGTTGACAATGAGCAGTTCTTC. Its translation: CASSYSRGGVDNEQFF.